The rows below give T cell receptor beta chains drawn from one sample of a study of T cell repertoires in ileal Crohn's disease. TCRdb's table, derived via immunoSEQ multiplex PCR, lists solely in-frame clones and lacks some. The table includes approximately 7,900 clones, roughly 76% detected once. Material: ileal tissue. These receptor sequences come from an adult with Crohn's disease. CDR3s include the opening cysteine and the closing phenylalanine or tryptophan. The order of the fields is D gene, V gene, clone size, J gene, CDR3 DNA, CDR3 protein. D genes are given only for firm matches. A clone size is listed for some rows: how often the clone was seen (once, few, many), or a class if it is expanded.

d_gene: TRBD2
v_gene: TRBV4-2
abundance: NA
j_gene: TRBJ2-2
CDR3nt: TGTGCCAGCAGCCAAGAACGGGACTACGGAGCGAACACCGGGGAGCTGTTTTTT
CDR3aa: CASSQERDYGANTGELFF

d_gene: NA
v_gene: TRBV19
abundance: NA
j_gene: TRBJ1-1
CDR3nt: TGTGCCAGTAGTATTTGGGGCCTGAACACTGAAGCTTTCTTT
CDR3aa: CASSIWGLNTEAFF

d_gene: NA
v_gene: TRBV30
abundance: NA
j_gene: TRBJ1-2
CDR3nt: TGTGCCTGGAGGGGGGGGTCCGTTGGCTACACCTTC
CDR3aa: CAWRGGSVGYTF

d_gene: TRBD2
v_gene: TRBV27
abundance: NA
j_gene: TRBJ2-3
CDR3nt: TGTGCCAGCAGTGACCTAGCGGTTCCAGCAGATACGCAGTATTTT
CDR3aa: CASSDLAVPADTQYF

d_gene: TRBD2
v_gene: TRBV25-1
abundance: NA
j_gene: TRBJ2-3
CDR3nt: TGTGCCAGCAGTGAACGAGGGACAAGGACTAGCGAAGATACGCAGTATTTT
CDR3aa: CASSERGTRTSEDTQYF

d_gene: NA
v_gene: TRBV29-1
abundance: NA
j_gene: TRBJ2-2
CDR3nt: TGCAGCGCCAAGGGAGGGGGTGCCGGGGAGCTGTTTTTT
CDR3aa: CSAKGGGAGELFF

d_gene: NA
v_gene: TRBV29-1
abundance: few
j_gene: TRBJ1-4
CDR3nt: TGCAGCGTAGGCTCAGGGCCGGCTAATGAAAAACTGTTTTTT
CDR3aa: CSVGSGPANEKLFF

d_gene: NA
v_gene: TRBV18
abundance: NA
j_gene: TRBJ2-1
CDR3nt: TGTGCCAGCTCAGGCGGCGTCAACAATGAGCAGTTCTTC
CDR3aa: CASSGGVNNEQFF

d_gene: TRBD2
v_gene: TRBV7-2
abundance: NA
j_gene: TRBJ2-7
CDR3nt: TGTGCCAGCAGCTTAGCTGCTAGCGGAGACTCCTACGAGCAGTACTTC
CDR3aa: CASSLAASGDSYEQYF

d_gene: NA
v_gene: TRBV15
abundance: NA
j_gene: TRBJ2-7
CDR3nt: TGTGCCACCAGCGGTTGGGACAGAGCGGGCGAGCAGTACTTC
CDR3aa: CATSGWDRAGEQYF

d_gene: NA
v_gene: TRBV9
abundance: NA
j_gene: TRBJ2-3
CDR3nt: TGTGCCAGCAGCGTAGTTCAGGGTGGCACAGATACGCAGTATTTT
CDR3aa: CASSVVQGGTDTQYF

d_gene: TRBD2
v_gene: TRBV11-2
abundance: NA
j_gene: TRBJ2-1
CDR3nt: TGTGCCAGCAGCGCCGTTCGTGGGACTAGTAAATTCCCTGAGCAGTTCTTC
CDR3aa: CASSAVRGTSKFPEQFF

d_gene: TRBD1
v_gene: TRBV6-5
abundance: few
j_gene: TRBJ2-1
CDR3nt: TGTGCCAGCAGTCAGCCGGGACAGGGGTACAATGAGCAGTTCTTC
CDR3aa: CASSQPGQGYNEQFF

d_gene: TRBD2
v_gene: TRBV25-1
abundance: once
j_gene: TRBJ2-7
CDR3nt: TGTGCCAGCAGTGGGGGGACTAACTCCTACGAGCAGTACTTC
CDR3aa: CASSGGTNSYEQYF

d_gene: NA
v_gene: TRBV19
abundance: NA
j_gene: TRBJ1-1
CDR3nt: TGTGCCAGTACCCCAAGCCGTTGGGCCACTGAAGCTTTCTTT
CDR3aa: CASTPSRWATEAFF

d_gene: NA
v_gene: TRBV6-1
abundance: few
j_gene: TRBJ2-4
CDR3nt: TGTGCCAGCAGTCCCTCCTTTATCATTCAGTACTTC
CDR3aa: CASSPSFIIQYF